One sample yielded the 20 T cell receptor beta chains listed below, sequenced in a study of CXCR3-negative and CXCR3-positive naive CD8 T cells (dated by TCRdb to between 2018 and 2021). The run used a NextSeq 550. The Human TCR Profiling Kit (MiLaboratory) was used to prepare UMI-labeled 5' RACE TRB cDNA libraries. With the reads reprocessed by TCRdb, a single entry stands for each CDR3 protein sequence and no DNA is reported. This sample's table contains around 60,000 distinct CDR3 sequences. 0.42% of the sample is taken by the ten largest. Input material: naive CXCR3- CD8+ T cells from blood. Read against the paper, the sample's cell subset or site label means: CD45RO-CCR7+CD27+CD95- naive CD8+ T cells lacking CXCR3 (TNR3-). The receptors were sampled from a human donor in good health. Some clones in this sample may be carry-over from other donors' samples.

The V call is TRBV7-2, the J call TRBJ2-1; the TRBD2 assignment by TCRdb is unverifiable without DNA. Germline V gene lookup returns CDR1 SGHTA and CDR2 FQGNSA. The CDR3 runs to 17 residues. The CDR3 loop is CASSSPRTSGGSREQFF.

This sequence joins TRBV19 and TRBJ1-1. The CDR3 extends over 12 amino acids. Germline V gene lookup returns CDR1 LNHDA and CDR2 SQIVND (reference sequence). This CDR3 is CASSMGLTEAFF.

The CDR3 loop reads CASSQGTGLEETQYF. The chain recombines TRBV4-3 with TRBJ2-5; TCRdb's assignment of TRBD1 cannot be checked, as there is no DNA. The CDR3 contains 15 residues. Per the germline V gene, CDR1 is LGHNA and CDR2 is YSLEER.

The chain combines TRBV6-2 or TRBV6-3 with TRBJ2-7; TCRdb designates TRBD1, a call that cannot be tested without DNA. CDR1 is MNHEY, CDR2 SVGEGT, per germline. The CDR3 totals 16 residues. The CDR3: CASSYPLQQGIYEQYF.

The rearrangement uses TRBV4-3 and TRBJ2-1. The CDR3 is 12 amino acids. From germline, CDR1 is LGHNA and CDR2 YSLEER. CDR3 loop: CASSQVLTEQFF.

This chain uses TRBV5-1 with TRBJ1-1; TCRdb designates TRBD1, a call that cannot be tested without DNA. This CDR3 has 13 residues. CDR1 and CDR2 (germline): SGHRS, YFSETQ. The CDR3 protein is CASSRGLNTEAFF.

V is TRBV5-1 and J is TRBJ2-7; the D call from TCRdb, TRBD1, cannot be confirmed without DNA. The CDR3 extends over 15 amino acids. Germline V gene sequence: CDR1 SGHRS, CDR2 YFSETQ. CDR3 residues: CASSYLGTGAVEQYF.

The rearrangement links TRBV6-2 or TRBV6-3 to TRBJ2-1; the D gene TCRdb calls, TRBD1, cannot be checked with no DNA. Germline lookup yields CDR1 MNHEY and CDR2 SVGEGT. The CDR3 runs to 14 residues. The CDR3 is CASSYLRRDRGQFF.

V and J are TRBV2 and TRBJ1-1. The CDR3 has 15 amino acids. CDR1 is SNHLY and CDR2 is FYNNEI in the germline V gene. The CDR3 spells CASNTEVDVGTEAFF.

The chain uses TRBV29-1 and TRBJ1-1. Per the germline V gene, CDR1 is SQVTM and CDR2 is ANQGSEA. The CDR3 consists of 11 residues. The CDR3 sequence: CSVEGSTEAFF.

The chain carries TRBV7-8 and TRBJ2-3; the D call of TRBD2 rests on TCRdb alone, since no DNA is present to check it. Germline V gene sequence: CDR1 SGHVS, CDR2 FQNEAQ. CDR3 length equals 15 residues. This chain's CDR3 is CASSFLRGGTDTQYF.

V and J are TRBV7-9 and TRBJ2-7; the D call of TRBD1 rests on TCRdb alone, since no DNA is present to check it. The germline V gene has CDR1 SEHNR and CDR2 FQNEAQ (reference sequence). CDR3 size: 17 residues. CDR3 region: CASSTNNRDRGSYEQYF.

This chain links TRBV7-9 with TRBJ2-3; no DNA is available, so the TRBD1 call from TCRdb remains unchecked. Germline values: CDR1 SEHNR, CDR2 FQNEAQ (reference sequence). CDR3 length: 15 amino acids. The CDR3 loop reads CASSPEGTSTDTQYF.

The chain couples TRBV7-9 to TRBJ2-1. Per germline, CDR1 SEHNR and CDR2 FQNEAQ (reference sequence). The CDR3 is 11 amino acids. The CDR3 reads CASTTSNEQFF.

The genes are TRBV7-3 and TRBJ2-7; the D call from TCRdb, TRBD2, cannot be confirmed without DNA. Germline V gives CDR1 SGHTA, CDR2 FQGTGA. This CDR3 is 14 amino acids long. CDR3 sequence: CASSLGGGGYEQYF.

This chain connects TRBV6-5 to TRBJ2-1; the TCRdb D gene call, TRBD2, has no DNA to confirm it. Germline V lookup: CDR1 MNHEY, CDR2 SVGAGI. CDR3 length: 21 amino acids. CDR3 in amino acids: CASSYTGLAGGPLKFYNEQFF.

This chain links TRBV21-1 with TRBJ2-3. TRBV21-1 is given as a pseudogene. The CDR3 runs to 15 residues. This chain's CDR3 is CASSKELGSTDTQYF.

The chain has TRBV5-5 and TRBJ1-5. The CDR3 sequence is 16 residues long. Germline assignment: CDR1 SGHKS and CDR2 YYEKEE (reference sequence). The CDR3: CASSLVSRGLNQPQHF.

The rearrangement uses TRBV28 and TRBJ2-1; TCRdb selects TRBD1, and the lack of DNA leaves this call unchecked. Per germline, CDR1 MDHEN and CDR2 SYDVKM. The CDR3 covers 15 residues. The chain's CDR3 is CASSPPRGHGNEQFF.

The chain joins TRBV29-1 to TRBJ2-1; without DNA, the TCRdb call of TRBD1 cannot be checked. The CDR3 spans 13 residues. Germline CDR1 is SQVTM and CDR2 is ANQGSEA. The CDR3 sequence: CSVDLWGYNEQFF.